These 27 T cell receptor beta chains originate from one sample sequenced in a study of T cell responses to AZD1222 COVID-19 vaccine (dated by TCRdb to the early 2020s). The time point label, as the study defines it: baseline before first vaccination. Libraries were constructed by the immunoSEQ multiplex PCR assay. TCRdb stores this immuneACCESS table with in-frame sequences only. Part of the clones is absent; in the studies checked, under half of the shortfall reflects unresolved V genes, and no reason is known for the rest. This sample comprises some 120,000 clones, approximately 86% of them detected only once. Together, the top ten hold roughly an eighth of the sample. Material: peripheral blood, obtained on day 0 of AZD1222 vaccination. The receptors derive from an adult in good health.

V is TRBV7-9 and J is TRBJ1-1; no definite D call. Per the germline V gene, CDR1 is SEHNR and CDR2 is FQNEAQ (reference sequence). The CDR3 is made up of 12 amino acids. The V end lost 0 bases, the J end lost 9 bases, and 8 bases lay between the germline ends. Here the CDR3 DNA reads TGTGCCAGCAGCTTAGCGGGCAGGCAAGCTTTCTTT. This codes for CASSLAGRQAFF.

The chain combines TRBV28 with TRBJ1-1; no definite D call. The germline V and J ends were trimmed by 5 bases and 0 bases, with 7 bases remaining between them. Per the germline V gene, CDR1 is MDHEN and CDR2 is SYDVKM. This CDR3 is built from 13 residues. The CDR3 spells CASSTTLNTEAFF. CDR3 DNA sequence: TGTGCCAGCAGTACTACATTGAACACTGAAGCTTTCTTT.

This clone has just one count. The chain recombines TRBV7-9 with TRBJ2-1; D is unresolved. V lost 1 base and J 5 bases, leaving 6 bases between the germline ends. The CDR3 loop spans 13 amino acids. Germline V gives CDR1 SEHNR, CDR2 FQNEAQ (reference sequence). For the CDR3, the DNA is TGTGCCAGCAGCTTAGGAGCAGACAATGAGCAGTTCTTC. Translated: CASSLGADNEQFF.

V is TRBV9 and J is TRBJ2-3, with 10 bases fitting TRBD2. CDR1 and CDR2 (germline): SGDLS, YYNGEE. CDR3 size: 17 residues. With V trimmed by 7 bases and J by 5 bases, 16 bases remained unmatched. CDR3 bases: TGTGCCAGCCAACCCTCTAAGAGCGGGGGGGCTGTAGATACGCAGTATTTT. Protein sequence: CASQPSKSGGAVDTQYF. Looking up the rest from reference TRBV9 and TRBJ2-3 gives the full variable domain: DSGVTQTPKHLITATGQRVTLRCSPRSGDLSVYWYQQSLDQGLQFLIQYYNGEERAKGNILERFSAQQFPDLHSELNLSSLELGDSALYFCASQPSKSGGAVDTQYFGPGTRLTVL.

V and J are TRBV7-6 and TRBJ2-3; a weak D match, TRBD1 (5 bases). This CDR3 contains 16 residues. Per germline, CDR1 SGHVS and CDR2 FNYEAQ. Between the trimmed V and J ends, which lost 2 bases and 1 base, there was a span of 13 bases. CDR3 sequence reads: CASSLSTRQRTDTQYF. CDR3 nucleotide sequence: TGTGCCAGCAGCTTAAGTACGAGACAGCGCACAGATACGCAGTATTTT.

The chain is built from TRBV5-6 and TRBJ1-1, with D hard to call. The V end lost 3 bases, the J end lost 6 bases, and 18 bases lay between the germline ends. The germline gives CDR1 SGHDT, CDR2 YYEEEE. The CDR3 extends over 15 amino acids. CDR3 in amino acids: CASSSNWARSAEAFF. DNA for the CDR3: TGTGCCAGCAGCTCCAACTGGGCCAGGTCCGCTGAAGCTTTCTTT.

The chain combines TRBV24-1 with TRBJ1-1; D not resolved. This CDR3 spans 13 amino acids. V was shortened by 6 bases and J by 4 bases, with 11 bases between the two germline ends. Germline V gives CDR1 KGHDR, CDR2 SFDVKD. CDR3 nucleotides: TGTGCCACCAGTTTAACCCCGGGCACTGAAGCTTTCTTT. Its translation is CATSLTPGTEAFF.

The chain is built from TRBV19 and TRBJ2-5; D might be TRBD2 (6 bases). The CDR3 spans 16 residues. The ends were cut back, 4 bases at V and 6 bases at J, with 21 bases in the middle. Germline CDR1 and CDR2: LNHDA and SQIVND (reference sequence). The CDR3 bases are TGTGCCAGTAGTACCCGTCCTCTCGCGGGACTTAAGACCCAGTACTTC. This sequence encodes CASSTRPLAGLKTQYF.

The chain has TRBV7-8 and TRBJ2-7; perhaps TRBD2 as D (7 bases). Germline CDR1 is SGHVS and CDR2 is FQNEAQ. Trimming pared 6 bases from V and 5 bases from J, leaving 17 bases between. This CDR3 has 14 residues. The CDR3 reads CASRLRGAGDEQYF. The CDR3 nucleotides read TGTGCCAGCAGATTAAGGGGGGCGGGGGACGAGCAGTACTTC.

The V and J genes are TRBV11-1 and TRBJ2-5, with D perhaps matching TRBD1 (5 bases). This CDR3 contains 14 residues. V lost 4 bases to trimming and J lost 6 bases, with 15 bases between them. CDR1 and CDR2 from the germline V gene are SGHAT and FQDESV (reference sequence). CDR3 DNA: TGTGCCAGCAGCTCCAACAGGAAACGGCAGACCCAGTACTTC. This encodes CASSSNRKRQTQYF.

The chain is built from TRBV3-1 (or the pseudogene TRBV3-2) and TRBJ2-7; no definite D call. The germline V gene encodes CDR1 LGHDT and CDR2 YNNKEL (reference sequence). The CDR3 consists of 12 residues. The V and J ends lost 1 base and 6 bases respectively, with 7 bases between them. CDR3 nucleotides: TGTGCCAGCAGCCAAGGGCCCTCCGAGCAGTACTTC. Protein: CASSQGPSEQYF.

This chain joins TRBV7-2 and TRBJ1-2; D is ambiguous. With 1 base removed from V and 1 base from J, the gap between germline ends came to 7 bases. Germline V lookup: CDR1 SGHTA, CDR2 FQGNSA. The CDR3 is 14 residues long. This CDR3 reads CASSLGPHNYGYTF. As DNA, the CDR3 is TGTGCCAGCAGCTTAGGACCGCATAACTATGGCTACACCTTC.

The chain couples TRBV12-3 or TRBV12-4 to TRBJ1-2; 7 bases are a match to TRBD1. The CDR3 is 13 amino acids. J was trimmed by 4 bases and V by 5 bases; bases with no gene match: 4. In nucleotides, the CDR3 is TGTGCCAGCAGTCTGACAGGGACCTATGGCTACACCTTC. This translates into CASSLTGTYGYTF.

The gene calls are TRBV27 and TRBJ2-3; 12 bases map to TRBD2. Germline V CDR1 and CDR2: MNHEY, SMNVEV (reference sequence). This CDR3 is built from 16 residues. The trim removed 5 bases at V and 2 bases at J, leaving 5 bases unmatched. The CDR3 is CASSVLAGGPTDTQYF. CDR3 DNA: TGTGCCAGCAGTGTACTAGCGGGAGGTCCCACAGATACGCAGTATTTT.

On this clone: The identical CDR3 is also encoded by other nucleotide sequences in the sample. This sequence joins TRBV2 and TRBJ2-5; no definite D call. Trimming shortened V by 4 bases and J by 1 base, and 7 bases separated the two germline ends. CDR1 SNHLY and CDR2 FYNNEI come from the germline V gene. The CDR3 runs to 13 residues. This chain's CDR3 is CASSVHSQETQYF. The CDR3 region has the DNA TGTGCCAGCAGTGTCCACAGCCAAGAGACCCAGTACTTC.

V gene TRBV20-1 combines with J gene TRBJ1-1; weak D call: TRBD1 (5 bases). This CDR3 is built from 13 residues. The germline V and J ends were trimmed by 3 bases and 1 base, with 9 bases remaining between them. Germline V gene lookup returns CDR1 DFQATT and CDR2 SNEGSKA (reference sequence). The CDR3, as DNA: TGCAGTGCTAGTCAGGGAGCGAACACTGAAGCTTTCTTT. Translating it yields CSASQGANTEAFF.

This chain links TRBV7-9 with TRBJ2-3; D might be TRBD2 (6 bases). V was trimmed by 5 bases and J by 4 bases, leaving 19 bases between them. From germline, CDR1 is SEHNR and CDR2 FQNEAQ (reference sequence). This CDR3 is built from 16 residues. CDR3 sequence: CASSAAPAGAPDTQYF. In DNA, the CDR3 is TGTGCCAGCAGCGCAGCCCCAGCGGGCGCCCCAGATACGCAGTATTTT. The complete variable domain, with remaining parts taken from reference TRBV7-9 and TRBJ2-3, reads DTGVSQNPRHKITKRGQNVTFRCDPISEHNRLYWYRQTLGQGPEFLTYFQNEAQLEKSRLLSDRFSAERPKGSFSTLEIQRTEQGDSAMYLCASSAAPAGAPDTQYFGPGTRLTVL.

This chain uses TRBV30 with TRBJ2-7; D is unclear. Germline V gene sequence: CDR1 GTSNPN, CDR2 SVGIG (reference sequence). This CDR3 has 15 amino acids. V was shortened by 0 bases and J by 0 bases, with 12 bases between the two germline ends. CDR3 sequence (DNA): TGTGCCTGGAGTGTAACCGGCAGTATCTCCTACGAGCAGTACTTC. Encoded protein: CAWSVTGSISYEQYF.

The V call is TRBV3-1 (or the pseudogene TRBV3-2), the J call TRBJ2-5; D possibly uses TRBD1 or TRBD2 (6 bases each). Germline V gives CDR1 LGHDT, CDR2 YNNKEL (reference sequence). The ends were cut back, 2 bases at V and 4 bases at J, with 17 bases in the middle. The CDR3 length is 16 residues. CDR3 sequence (DNA): TGTGCCAGCAGCCAATCTGTGGGGGGCCGGCGAGAGACCCAGTACTTC. This gives the protein CASSQSVGGRRETQYF.

CDR3 loop: CASSPDGTTVGYTF. In nucleotides, the CDR3 is TGTGCCAGCTCACCAGACGGGACTACGGTTGGCTACACCTTC. This sequence joins TRBV18 and TRBJ1-2, with D perhaps TRBD1 (5 bases). This CDR3 contains 14 residues. Deletions cut 2 bases from V and 7 bases from J, with 14 bases between. Germline V CDR1 and CDR2: KGHSH, LQKENI.

V is TRBV25-1 and J is TRBJ2-7; 10 bases map to TRBD2. The germline V gene encodes CDR1 MGHDK and CDR2 SYGVNS. The V and J ends lost 4 bases and 4 bases, in that order; junction bases with no gene match: 7. CDR3 size: 15 residues. The CDR3 DNA reads as TGTGCCAGCAGTGTCTCCTTAGCGGGGGGTTACGAGCAGTACTTC. Encoded protein: CASSVSLAGGYEQYF.

The chain carries TRBV18 and TRBJ1-2; 8 positions agree with TRBD1. V trimming: 6 bases; J trimming: 10 bases; junction bases outside the gene matches: 7. From germline, CDR1 is KGHSH and CDR2 LQKENI. CDR3 length: 12 residues. CDR3 sequence reads: CASSTGEVVYTF. DNA of the CDR3: TGTGCCAGCTCGACAGGGGAGGTAGTCTACACCTTC. Full variable domain (remainder filled in from reference TRBV18 and TRBJ1-2): NAGVMQNPRHLVRRRGQEARLRCSPMKGHSHVYWYRQLPEEGLKFMVYLQKENIIDESGMPKERFSAEFPKEGPSILRIQQVVRGDSAAYFCASSTGEVVYTFGSGTRLTVV.

This clone was observed once. V is TRBV2 and J is TRBJ2-2, with TRBD2 matching over 8 bases. V lost 2 bases to trimming and J lost 1 base; unmatched junction nucleotides: 6. This CDR3 region has 17 residues. CDR1 SNHLY and CDR2 FYNNEI come from the germline V gene. This chain's CDR3 is CASSEFWLAGNTGELFF. Written as DNA, the CDR3 is TGTGCCAGCAGTGAATTTTGGCTAGCGGGGAACACCGGGGAGCTGTTTTTT.

The V gene is TRBV7-9, the J gene TRBJ2-7; 9 bases map to TRBD2. V lost 2 bases, J lost 9 bases, and 8 bases stayed unmatched. The CDR3 consists of 14 residues. Looked up from germline, CDR1 is SEHNR and CDR2 is FQNEAQ (reference sequence). The CDR3 DNA reads as TGTGCCAGCAGCTTACGGGATAGCGGGGGCGTGCAGTACTTC. This encodes CASSLRDSGGVQYF.

V gene TRBV3-1 (or the pseudogene TRBV3-2) combines with J gene TRBJ1-6; the D gene is possibly TRBD1 (5 bases). The germline gives CDR1 LGHDT, CDR2 YNNKEL (reference sequence). CDR3 length: 15 amino acids. V was trimmed by 1 base and J by 7 bases, leaving 11 bases between them. In DNA form, the CDR3 reads TGTGCCAGCAGCCAAGGTAGCAGGGAAAATTCACCCCTCCACTTT. Translated: CASSQGSRENSPLHF.

The CDR3 loop is CSAKRGAAAFF. CDR3 DNA: TGCAGTGCTAAGAGGGGAGCTGCCGCTTTCTTT. The rearrangement uses TRBV20-1 and TRBJ1-1; D is possibly TRBD1 (5 bases). V dropped 4 bases and J dropped 11 bases, with 14 bases sitting between them. There are 11 residues in the CDR3. The germline V gene has CDR1 DFQATT and CDR2 SNEGSKA (reference sequence).

The V and J genes are TRBV28 and TRBJ1-1, with D perhaps matching TRBD1 (6 bases). V was clipped by 5 bases and J by 0 bases, with 19 bases between them. The CDR3 contains 17 residues. Germline V gene sequence: CDR1 MDHEN, CDR2 SYDVKM. In nucleotides, the CDR3 is TGTGCCAGCAGTCCCCGCGGGACATTCTATATGAACACTGAAGCTTTCTTT. The encoded protein is CASSPRGTFYMNTEAFF.